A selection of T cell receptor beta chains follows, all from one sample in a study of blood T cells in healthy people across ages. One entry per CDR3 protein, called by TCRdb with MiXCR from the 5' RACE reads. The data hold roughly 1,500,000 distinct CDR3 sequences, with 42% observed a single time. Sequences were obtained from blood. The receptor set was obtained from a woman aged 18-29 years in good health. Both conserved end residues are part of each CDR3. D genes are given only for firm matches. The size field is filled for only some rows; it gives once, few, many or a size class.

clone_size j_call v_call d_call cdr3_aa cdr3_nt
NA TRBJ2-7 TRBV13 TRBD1 CASSYDRAPEQYF TGTGCCAGCAGCTACGACAGGGCTCCCGAGCAGTACTTC
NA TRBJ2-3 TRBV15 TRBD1 CATTTGGGTDTQYF TGTGCCACCACAACAGGGGGAGGCACAGATACGCAGTATTTT
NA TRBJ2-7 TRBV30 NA CAWSVQFDEQYF TGTGCCTGGAGTGTACAGTTTGACGAGCAGTACTTC
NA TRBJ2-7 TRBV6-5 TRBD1 CASSYSTTGGSYEQYF TGTGCCAGCAGTTACTCGACGACAGGGGGCAGCTACGAGCAGTACTTC
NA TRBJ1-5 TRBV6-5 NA CASRQGGDQPQHF TGTGCCAGCAGACAGGGAGGGGATCAGCCCCAGCATTTT
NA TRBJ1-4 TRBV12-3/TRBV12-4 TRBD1 CAGSIGQGDEVKLFF TGTGCCGGCAGTATCGGACAGGGGGATGAGGTAAAACTGTTTTTT
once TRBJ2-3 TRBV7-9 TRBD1 CASSRQGLGTQYF TGTGCCAGCAGTCGACAGGGGCTAGGTACGCAGTATTTT
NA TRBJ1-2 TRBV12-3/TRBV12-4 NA CASRHGATNYGYTF TGTGCCAGCAGACACGGTGCTACTAACTATGGCTACACCTTC
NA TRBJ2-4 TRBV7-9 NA CASSPLYLRYF TGTGCCAGCAGCCCCCTCTACCTGCGGTACTTC
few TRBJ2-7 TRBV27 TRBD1 CASSFNQGVREQYF TGTGCCAGCAGTTTCAATCAGGGGGTGCGCGAGCAGTACTTC
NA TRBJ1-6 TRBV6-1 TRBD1 CASKGRLTGDNSPLHF TGTGCCAGCAAGGGCCGGCTGACAGGGGATAATTCACCCCTCCACTTT
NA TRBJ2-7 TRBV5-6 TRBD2 CASTIWEGYEQYF TGTGCCAGCACCATCTGGGAGGGTTACGAGCAGTACTTC
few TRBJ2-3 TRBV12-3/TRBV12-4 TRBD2 CASSSAGGTLTDTQYF TGTGCCAGCAGTTCTGCGGGGGGGACCCTCACAGATACGCAGTATTTT
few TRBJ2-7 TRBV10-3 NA CAISKTGNTYEQYF TGTGCCATCAGTAAGACAGGCAATACCTACGAGCAGTACTTC
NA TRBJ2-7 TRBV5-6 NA CAALTRAIYEQYF TGTGCCGCTCTGACTAGAGCGATATACGAGCAGTACTTC
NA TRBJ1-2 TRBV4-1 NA CASSQAGGPLYGYTF TGCGCCAGCAGCCAAGCGGGGGGCCCGCTCTATGGCTACACCTTC
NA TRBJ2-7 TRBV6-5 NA CASSYGGSGVDEQYF TGTGCCAGCAGTTACGGGGGGTCGGGGGTTGACGAGCAGTACTTC
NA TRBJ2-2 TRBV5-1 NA CASGRDTGELFF TGCGCCAGCGGCAGGGACACCGGGGAGCTGTTTTTT
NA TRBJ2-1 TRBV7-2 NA CASSLGPGAPYNEQFF TGTGCCAGCAGCTTAGGACCGGGGGCGCCTTACAATGAGCAGTTCTTC
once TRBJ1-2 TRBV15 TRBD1 CATSPRQGAPYGYTF TGTGCCACCAGCCCCAGACAGGGGGCTCCATATGGCTACACCTTC
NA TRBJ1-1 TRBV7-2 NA CASSRERDGNTEAFF TGTGCCAGCAGCCGCGAGAGGGACGGGAACACTGAAGCTTTCTTT
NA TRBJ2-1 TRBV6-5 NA CASSSPLAGREQFF TGTGCCAGCAGTTCCCCCCTGGCGGGGAGAGAGCAGTTCTTC
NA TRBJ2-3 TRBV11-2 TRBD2 CASSRLASGGFTDTQYF TGTGCCAGCAGCCGTCTTGCAAGCGGGGGGTTCACAGATACGCAGTATTTT
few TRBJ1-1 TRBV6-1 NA CASTQFVNTEAFF TGTGCCAGCACCCAGTTCGTGAACACTGAAGCTTTCTTT
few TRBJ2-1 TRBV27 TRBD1 CASSLLLTGGFNEQFF TGTGCCAGCAGTCTGCTTTTGACAGGGGGTTTTAATGAGCAGTTCTTC
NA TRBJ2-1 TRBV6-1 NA CASSDRGQVYNEQFF TGTGCCAGCAGTGACCGCGGGCAGGTCTACAATGAGCAGTTCTTC
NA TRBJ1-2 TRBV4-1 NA CASSQATALVSYGYTF TGCGCCAGCAGCCAAGCTACAGCTCTCGTCTCCTATGGCTACACCTTC
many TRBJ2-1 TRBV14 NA CASSQTRGTFYNEQFF TGTGCCAGCAGCCAAACCAGAGGTACCTTCTACAATGAGCAGTTCTTC
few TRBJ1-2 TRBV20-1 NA CSGTGTQNYGYTF TGCAGTGGTACCGGGACTCAGAACTATGGCTACACCTTC
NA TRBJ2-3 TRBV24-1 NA CATSAEDTQYF TGTGCCACCAGTGCCGAGGATACGCAGTATTTT
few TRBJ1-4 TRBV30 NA CAWRGRGKANEKLFF TGTGCCTGGAGGGGCAGGGGTAAGGCTAATGAAAAACTGTTTTTT
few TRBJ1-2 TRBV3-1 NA CASSQPSSGYTF TGTGCCAGCAGCCAACCCAGCAGCGGCTACACCTTC
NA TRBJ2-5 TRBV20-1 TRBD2 CSARDPSGGNNEQYF TGCAGTGCTAGAGATCCCAGCGGGGGGAACAATGAGCAGTACTTC
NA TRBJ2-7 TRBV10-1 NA CASSDGRDNEQYF TGCGCCAGCAGTGATGGACGGGACAATGAGCAGTACTTC
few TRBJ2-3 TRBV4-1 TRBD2 CASSPRPAGAEDTQYF TGCGCCAGCAGCCCCAGACCAGCGGGAGCTGAAGATACGCAGTATTTT
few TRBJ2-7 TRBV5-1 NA CASSLAVAATSYEQYF TGCGCCAGCAGCTTGGCCGTTGCAGCTACTTCCTACGAGCAGTACTTC
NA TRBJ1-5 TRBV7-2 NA CAGSLGLMGNQPQHF TGTGCCGGCAGCTTAGGGCTAATGGGCAATCAGCCCCAACATTTT
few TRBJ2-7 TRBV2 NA CASSPGALSYNEQYF TGTGCCAGCAGCCCCGGGGCACTATCCTACAATGAGCAGTACTTC
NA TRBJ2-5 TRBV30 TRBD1 CALGQGGETQYF TGTGCCTTGGGACAGGGTGGGGAGACCCAGTACTTC
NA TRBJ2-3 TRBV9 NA CASSFSQGTTDTQYF TGTGCCAGCAGTTTTAGTCAGGGTACGACCGATACGCAGTATTTT